One sample yielded the 26 T cell receptor beta chains listed below, sequenced in a study of tissue T cells after allogeneic stem cell transplantation. Clones were read by immunoSEQ multiplex PCR, and TCRdb kept only the in-frame ones, dropping some. The sample records about 3,700 clones, roughly 45% being singletons. Time point noted: mouse harvest day 14 after allogeneic transplant. Mouse grafts combined 10^7 T-cell-depleted bone marrow cells with 10^6 splenic CD5+ T cells. Material: gut tissue. The receptors here all came from a female BALB/c mouse given C57BL/6 T cells with graft-versus-host disease after an allogeneic hematopoietic cell transplant.

Regarding this clone: The gene names given are mouse names. The CDR3 end is not reached by the read, which stops 1 residue before it; the germline J gene fills it in. V usage is TRBV19 and J usage is TRBJ1-1, with D unclear. The CDR3 is 12 residues long. With 1 base removed from V and 4 bases from J, the gap between germline ends came to 5 bases. Germline V gene lookup returns CDR1 FNHDT and CDR2 SITEND (reference sequence). The sequenced CDR3 bases are TGTGCCAGCAGTATACCGGGCACAGAAGTCTTC. This gives the protein CASSIPGTEVF. From start to end, the CDR3 is CASSIPGTEVFF. Combining the CDR3 with reference TRBV19 and TRBJ1-1 gives the whole variable domain GGIITQTPKFLIGQEGQKLTLKCQQNFNHDTMYWYRQDSGKGLRLIYYSITENDLQKGDLSEGYDASREKKSSFSLTVTSAQKNEMAVFLCASSIPGTEVFFGKGTRLTVV.

This clone was detected a few times. These gene names are mouse names. The CDR3 end is not reached by the read, which stops 1 residue before it; the germline J gene fills it in. J is TRBJ2-5 and V is TRBV5; D tentatively fits TRBD1 or TRBD2 (5 bases each). The CDR3 spans 15 residues. With 1 base removed from V and 0 bases from J, the gap between germline ends came to 8 bases. Germline V gene data show CDR1 as LGHNA and CDR2 as YNLKQL (reference sequence). The CDR3 is CASSQVGPNQDTQYF. The covered CDR3 bases are TGTGCCAGCAGCCAAGTGGGGCCCAACCAAGACACCCAGTAC.

With respect to this clone: Mouse germline and gene names are used. The CDR3 end is not reached by the read, which stops 1 residue before it; the germline J gene fills it in. This sequence joins TRBV3 and TRBJ2-3; 9 bases map to TRBD1. This CDR3 has 14 residues. Germline V gives CDR1 SNHLY, CDR2 FYNGKV (reference sequence). The V gene end was trimmed by 5 bases and the J gene end by 1 base; junction bases not matched to a gene: 1. CDR3 region: CASSRTGGAETLYF. The CDR3 DNA, read in part, is TGTGCCAGCAGCCGGACAGGGGGTGCAGAAACGCTGTAT. The variable domain in full, with the rest retrieved from reference TRBV3 and TRBJ2-3, is GPKVLQIPSHQIIDMGQMVTLNCDPVSNHLYFYWYKQILGQQMEFLVNFYNGKVMEKSKLFKDQFSVERPDGSYFTLKIQPTALEDSAVYFCASSRTGGAETLYFGSGTRLTVL.

Details on this clone: Mouse names are used for the genes. The read is 1 residue too short to cover the CDR3 end, so that end is filled in from the germline J gene. V and J are TRBV29 and TRBJ2-2; TRBD1 is a possible D gene (6 bases). The V gene lost 8 bases and the J gene lost 3 bases, with 10 bases spanning the gap. CDR3 size: 13 residues. CDR1 is MSHET and CDR2 is SYDVDS in the germline V gene. CDR3 bases read: TGTGCTAGCGAATCAGGGGACACCGGGCAGCTCTAC. Amino acids: CASESGDTGQLY. The whole CDR3 is CASESGDTGQLYF.

This clone was detected only a few times. Mouse gene names apply. The sequenced fragment ends 1 residue before the CDR3 boundary, so the rest is inferred from the germline J gene. V gene TRBV26 combines with J gene TRBJ2-7, with 11 bases fitting TRBD1. Germline V gives CDR1 KGHPV, CDR2 FQNQEV (reference sequence). CDR3 length: 13 residues. V lost 6 bases, J lost 5 bases, and 3 bases stayed unmatched. The covered CDR3 bases are TGTGCCAGCAGCCTGGGACAGGGGGATGAACAGTAC. Translated, it gives CASSLGQGDEQY. The full CDR3 reads CASSLGQGDEQYF.

This clone was seen a few times. Gene and germline names: mouse. The read stops 1 residue short of the end of the CDR3; the missing end is completed from the germline J gene. The J gene is TRBJ1-3, the V gene TRBV31; D unclear. The CDR3 is 14 amino acids. With 0 bases removed from V and 0 bases from J, the gap between germline ends came to 6 bases. Germline V lookup: CDR1 GKSSPN, CDR2 SITVG. CDR3 sequence: CAWSLEGSGNTLYF. The sequenced part of the CDR3 DNA is TGTGCCTGGAGTCTAGAGGGTTCTGGAAATACGCTCTAT.

This clone was observed a handful of times. Germline and junction disagree at one end, which may indicate a read error. Gene names are mouse gene names. The observed sequence ends 1 residue before the CDR3 terminus, with the missing tail filled in from the germline J gene. Other DNA sequences from this sample encode an identical CDR3 as well. The chain recombines TRBV15 with TRBJ1-3; a weak D match, TRBD1 (5 bases). This CDR3 is 14 amino acids long. CDR1 and CDR2 from the germline V gene are SGHND and FRSKSL. The part of the CDR3 DNA that was read is TGTGCCAGCAGTTTCGGGGGTTCTGGAAATACACTCTAT. It specifies CASSFGGSGNTLY. The full CDR3 sequence reads CASSFGGSGNTLYF.

In this sample, this clone turned up a few times. The gene symbols are mouse symbols. The CDR3 loop reads CASSQGAGGRDYAEQFF. The sequenced CDR3 bases are TGTGCCAGCAGCCAAGGGGCTGGGGGGAGGGACTATGCTGAGCAGTTC. J is TRBJ2-1 and V is TRBV2; 8 bases agree with TRBD2. The read falls 1 residue short of the CDR3 end, and the missing part is taken from the germline J gene. CDR1 and CDR2 (germline): LGHNA, YSYQKL. V shed 1 base and J 2 bases; nucleotides not matched to a gene: 7. The length of the CDR3 is 17 residues.

In this sample, this clone turned up once. The gene names given are mouse names. The missing CDR3 end, 1 residue past where the read stops, is filled in from the germline J gene. The J gene is TRBJ2-5, the V gene TRBV12-1; D tentatively reads TRBD1 or TRBD2 (6 bases each). CDR3 size: 16 residues. The ends were cut back, 0 bases at V and 2 bases at J, with 14 bases in the middle. Looked up from germline, CDR1 is SGHSN and CDR2 is HYEKVE. The CDR3 bases that were read are TGTGCCAGCTCTCTCGAATGGGGGCCGGGCCAAGACACCCAGTAC. It specifies CASSLEWGPGQDTQY. The complete CDR3 reads CASSLEWGPGQDTQYF.

On this clone: Gene names and germline refer to mouse. Read data end 1 residue before the CDR3 end; the end is taken from the germline J gene. The chain has TRBV13-3 and TRBJ2-7; D gene unclear. Germline V lookup: CDR1 NNHDY, CDR2 SYVADS. V lost 2 bases and J lost 3, with 9 bases in between. The CDR3 is 13 amino acids. CDR3 bases read: TGTGCCAGCAGTGAGCCCGGGATCTATGAACAGTAC. The encoded protein is CASSEPGIYEQY. The CDR3, in full, reads CASSEPGIYEQYF.

With regard to this clone: These gene names are mouse names. The read halts 1 residue ahead of the CDR3 end, with the missing end drawn from the germline J gene. This specimen includes other DNA sequences encoding the same CDR3. The chain is built from TRBV26 and TRBJ1-2; D might be TRBD1 (5 bases). The CDR3 length is 13 residues. The germline CDR1 and CDR2 sequences are KGHPV and FQNQEV (reference sequence). The ends were cut back, 2 bases at V and 2 bases at J, with 6 bases in the middle. The part of the CDR3 DNA that was read is TGTGCCAGCAGTCTGGGGGGTAACTCCGACTACACC. Translated, it gives CASSLGGNSDYT. The whole CDR3 sequence reads CASSLGGNSDYTF.

This clone has only a few counts. The genes are named according to mouse. The sequenced fragment ends 1 residue before the CDR3 boundary, so the rest is inferred from the germline J gene. The chain employs TRBV17 and TRBJ2-1; D is possibly TRBD1 or TRBD2 (5 bases each). The CDR3 length is 14 residues. From germline, CDR1 is MNHDT and CDR2 YYDKIL. Trimming cost V 3 bases and J 1 base, with 7 bases left between them. The CDR3 sequence is CASSSGDNYAEQFF. CDR3 DNA (partial): TGTGCTAGCAGTAGTGGGGACAACTATGCTGAGCAGTTC.

Of note for this clone: Genes and germline are mouse. The read halts 1 residue ahead of the CDR3 end, with the missing end drawn from the germline J gene. V and J are TRBV26 and TRBJ1-3; D gene unclear. Deletions cut 3 bases from V and 3 bases from J, with 0 bases between. Per the germline V gene, CDR1 is KGHPV and CDR2 is FQNQEV (reference sequence). CDR3 length: 11 amino acids. The CDR3 spells CASSLGNTLYF. The covered CDR3 bases are TGTGCCAGCAGTCTTGGAAATACGCTCTAT.

On this clone: Gene names refer to mouse genes. The read ends 1 residue shy of where the CDR3 ends; the end is completed using the germline J gene. This chain links TRBV26 with TRBJ2-3; D possibly corresponds to TRBD1 (5 bases). The CDR3 is 14 residues long. Trimming removed 4 bases at V and 0 bases at J, with 8 bases between. Germline lookup yields CDR1 KGHPV and CDR2 FQNQEV (reference sequence). CDR3 in amino acids: CASSRDSSAETLYF. Partial CDR3 DNA: TGTGCCAGCAGTCGCGACAGTAGTGCAGAAACGCTGTAT.

Of note for this clone: The listed genes are named as in mouse. The missing CDR3 end, 1 residue past where the read stops, is filled in from the germline J gene. This rearrangement joins TRBV12-2 to TRBJ2-7; 8 bases are shared with TRBD1. V shed 6 bases and J 3 bases; nucleotides not matched to a gene: 6. This CDR3 comprises 13 residues. Germline V lookup: CDR1 SGHLS, CDR2 HYDKME. The CDR3 DNA, read in part, is TGTGCCAGCGACGGACAGGGATTCTATGAACAGTAC. Translation gives CASDGQGFYEQY. In full, the CDR3 reads CASDGQGFYEQYF.

As regards this clone: Gene labels here are mouse ones. Coverage ceases 1 residue before the CDR3 finishes, and the germline J gene fills in the end. The chain couples TRBV3 to TRBJ2-2, with 8 bases matching TRBD1. The V gene's germline CDR1 is SNHLY and CDR2 FYNGKV (reference sequence). The CDR3 is 14 amino acids. The V and J ends lost 5 bases and 4 bases, in that order; junction bases with no gene match: 3. The sequenced CDR3 bases are TGTGCCAGCAGCCAGGGGGCAGGCACCGGGCAGCTCTAC. Protein sequence: CASSQGAGTGQLY. The complete CDR3 reads CASSQGAGTGQLYF.

Comments on this clone: The listed genes are named as in mouse. The read halts 1 residue ahead of the CDR3 end, with the missing end drawn from the germline J gene. The genes are TRBV26 and TRBJ1-2; D is ambiguous. Germline CDR1 KGHPV, CDR2 FQNQEV (reference sequence). The CDR3 length is 13 residues. V was clipped by 3 bases and J by 0 bases, with 5 bases between them. CDR3 sequence reads: CASSLATNSDYTF. Incomplete CDR3 DNA: TGTGCCAGCAGTCTCGCAACAAACTCCGACTACACC. The whole variable domain, remainder taken from reference TRBV26 and TRBJ1-2, is NSKVIQTPRYLVKGQGQKAKMRCIPEKGHPVVFWYQQNKNNEFKFLINFQNQEVLQQIDMTEKRFSAECPSNSPCSLEIQSSEAGDSALYLCASSLATNSDYTFGSGTRLLVI.

In the case of this clone: The gene names here belong to mouse. The CDR3 end lies 1 residue beyond the end of the read and is filled in from the germline J gene. The gene calls are TRBV3 and TRBJ1-4; TRBD1 aligns across 9 bases. This CDR3 is 13 amino acids long. Germline trimming cut 8 bases from V and 7 bases from J; bases unmatched to any gene: 5. Germline assignment: CDR1 SNHLY and CDR2 FYNGKV (reference sequence). Incomplete CDR3 DNA: TGTGCCAGCGGGGGACAGGGCAGCGAAAGATTATTT. Residues: CASGGQGSERLF. The whole CDR3 sequence is CASGGQGSERLFF.

To note about this clone: Gene names denote mouse genes. The CDR3 loop reads CASSLTPGHYEQYF. The DNA read from the CDR3 is TGTGCTAGCAGTTTAACTCCGGGACACTATGAACAGTAC. J is TRBJ2-7 and V is TRBV29; perhaps TRBD1 as D (6 bases). The sequence runs out 1 residue before the end of the CDR3; the remainder is reconstructed from the germline J gene. Germline V CDR1 and CDR2: MSHET, SYDVDS. Deletions cut 2 bases from V and 3 bases from J, with 11 bases between. This CDR3 comprises 14 residues. Drawing the rest from reference TRBV29 and TRBJ2-7, the complete variable domain is DMKVTQMPRYLIKRMGENVLLECGQDMSHETMYWYRQDPGLGLQLIYISYDVDSNSEGDIPKGYRVSRKKREHFSLILDSAKTNQTSVYFCASSLTPGHYEQYFGPGTRLTVL.

Concerning this clone itself: Genes and germline come from the mouse. The read falls 1 residue short of the CDR3 end, and the missing part is taken from the germline J gene. This chain connects TRBV12-1 to TRBJ2-7; a weak D match, TRBD2 (7 bases). Germline V gene data show CDR1 as SGHSN and CDR2 as HYEKVE. This CDR3 comprises 13 residues. V dropped 0 bases and J dropped 6 bases, with 11 bases sitting between them. The CDR3 DNA, read in part, is TGTGCCAGCTCTCTCGGGGGGCTTTTTGAACAGTAC. Translated: CASSLGGLFEQY. The whole CDR3 is CASSLGGLFEQYF.

Worth noting for this clone: An end of the junction differs from the germline gene, which may be a read error. Gene labels here are mouse ones. Read coverage stops 1 residue before the CDR3 terminus; the germline J gene supplies the remainder. The genes are TRBV4 and TRBJ1-5, with no clear D. CDR1 is LGHDT and CDR2 is YNNKQL in the germline V gene (reference sequence). CDR3 length: 13 residues. CDR3 region: CATSSTVNQPPLF. CDR3 DNA (partial): TGTGCCACCAGCTCAACAGTCAACCAGCCTCCGCTT. Together with reference TRBV4 and TRBJ1-5, the CDR3 gives the full variable domain: ETAVFQTPNYHVTQVGNEVSFNCKQTLGHDTMYWYKQDSKKLLKIMFSYNNKQLIVNETVPRRFSPQSSDKAHLNLRIKSVEPEDSAVYLCATSSTVNQPPLFGEGTRLSVL.

A note on this clone: Genes and germline come from the mouse. The read gets to within 1 residue of the CDR3 end, and the germline J gene fills in the rest. The rearrangement links TRBV15 to TRBJ2-7, with 11 bases aligning to TRBD2. Looked up from germline, CDR1 is SGHND and CDR2 is FRSKSL. The CDR3 has 14 residues. V shed 5 bases and J 4 bases; nucleotides not matched to a gene: 4. The CDR3: CASSRLGGLYEQYF. Partial CDR3 DNA: TGTGCCAGCAGTCGACTGGGGGGGTTATATGAACAGTAC.

Note on this clone: The genes are named according to mouse. The DNA ends 1 residue before the CDR3 does, and the rest of the CDR3 is filled in from the germline J gene. The J gene is TRBJ2-1, the V gene TRBV2; 9 bases agree with TRBD2. V lost 2 bases to trimming and J lost 1 base; unmatched junction nucleotides: 3. CDR1 is LGHNA and CDR2 is YSYQKL in the germline V gene. The CDR3 is 16 amino acids. Partial CDR3 DNA: TGTGCCAGCAGCCAATCTGACTGGGGGAACTATGCTGAGCAGTTC. Residues: CASSQSDWGNYAEQF. The full CDR3 sequence reads CASSQSDWGNYAEQFF.

The table lists this clone with a few counts. Mouse gene names apply. The DNA ends 1 residue before the CDR3 does, and the rest of the CDR3 is filled in from the germline J gene. J is TRBJ2-1 and V is TRBV21; D uncertain. TRBV21 is an ORF, with its function uncertain. The length of the CDR3 is 12 residues. Trimming removed 0 bases at V and 7 bases at J, with 4 bases between. CDR3 bases read: TGTGCTAGCAGTCAATCGGACGCTGAGCAGTTC. Its protein is CASSQSDAEQF. The full CDR3 sequence reads CASSQSDAEQFF.

This clone was recorded a few times. Gene labels here are mouse ones. The read terminates 1 residue ahead of where the CDR3 ends, so the germline J gene completes it. The chain combines TRBV1 with TRBJ2-4, with D possibly TRBD2 on 6 matching bases. V was cut by 1 base and J by 0 bases, with 11 bases left in between. The CDR3 contains 16 residues. Germline loops: CDR1 NSQYPW, CDR2 LRSPGD (reference sequence). The CDR3 bases that were read are TGCACCTGCAGTGCAGCTCTGGGGACTAGTCAAAACACCTTGTAC. Translated: CTCSAALGTSQNTLY. In full, the CDR3 is CTCSAALGTSQNTLYF. Supplemented by reference TRBV1 and TRBJ2-4, the full variable domain reads VTLLEQNPRWRLVPRGQAVNLRCILKNSQYPWMSWYQQDLQKQLQWLFTLRSPGDKEVKSLPGADYLATRVTDTELRLQVANMSQGRTLYCTCSAALGTSQNTLYFGAGTRLSVL.

As for this clone: These gene names are mouse names. The read stops 1 residue short of the end of the CDR3; the missing end is completed from the germline J gene. The J gene is TRBJ1-1, the V gene TRBV26; D is unresolved. From germline, CDR1 is KGHPV and CDR2 FQNQEV (reference sequence). The CDR3 has 13 residues. V was clipped by 6 bases and J by 2 bases, with 10 bases between them. CDR3 loop: CASSTRGNTEVFF. CDR3 DNA, as far as it was read: TGTGCCAGCAGCACCCGGGGTAACACAGAAGTCTTC.